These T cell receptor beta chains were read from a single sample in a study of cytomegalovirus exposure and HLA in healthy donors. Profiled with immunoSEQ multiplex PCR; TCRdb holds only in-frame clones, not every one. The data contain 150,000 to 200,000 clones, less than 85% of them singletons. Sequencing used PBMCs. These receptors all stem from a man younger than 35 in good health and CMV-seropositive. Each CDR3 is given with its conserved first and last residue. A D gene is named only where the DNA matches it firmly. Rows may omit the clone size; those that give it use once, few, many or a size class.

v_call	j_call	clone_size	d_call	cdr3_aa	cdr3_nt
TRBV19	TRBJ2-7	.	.	CASSIGLAYEQYF	TGTGCCAGTAGTATAGGTTTAGCCTACGAGCAGTACTTC
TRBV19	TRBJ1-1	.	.	CASTVDTPGLSDTEAFF	TGTGCCAGTACCGTTGACACTCCTGGTTTGTCGGACACTGAAGCTTTCTTT
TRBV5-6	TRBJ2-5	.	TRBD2	CASSLTSGIQYF	TGTGCCAGCAGCTTGACTAGCGGGATTCAGTACTTC
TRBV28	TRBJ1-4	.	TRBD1	CASRGGDRLNEKLFF	TGTGCCAGCAGGGGAGGGGACAGGCTTAATGAAAAACTGTTTTTT
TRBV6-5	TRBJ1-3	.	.	CASSRQVSGNTIYF	TGTGCCAGCAGCAGACAGGTCTCTGGAAACACCATATATTTT
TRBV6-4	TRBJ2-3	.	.	CASSSSSTDTQYF	TGTGCCAGCAGCTCTTCTAGCACAGATACGCAGTATTTT
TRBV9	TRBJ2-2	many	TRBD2	CASSPRDYRTGELFF	TGTGCCAGCAGCCCCCGGGACTACCGGACCGGGGAGCTGTTTTTT
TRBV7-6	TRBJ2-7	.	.	CASSAPGYNEQYF	TGTGCCAGCAGCGCCCCGGGGTACAACGAGCAGTACTTC
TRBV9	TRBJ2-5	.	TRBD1	CASSPWTGGRQETQYF	TGTGCCAGCAGCCCGTGGACAGGGGGCCGACAAGAGACCCAGTACTTC
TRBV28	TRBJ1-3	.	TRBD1	CASRTGARGNTIYF	TGTGCCAGCAGAACAGGGGCTCGGGGAAACACCATATATTTT
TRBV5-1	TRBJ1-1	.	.	CASSSEGDKALGAEAFF	TGCGCCAGCAGCTCCGAGGGGGACAAGGCGCTGGGGGCTGAAGCTTTCTTT
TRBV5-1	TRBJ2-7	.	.	CASSAGNSYEQYF	TGCGCCAGCAGCGCAGGGAACTCCTACGAGCAGTACTTC
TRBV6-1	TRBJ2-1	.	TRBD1	CASSTLTGYREQFF	TGTGCCAGCAGTACCCTGACAGGGTATCGTGAGCAGTTCTTC
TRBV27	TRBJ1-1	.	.	CASSLGAVGEAFF	TGTGCCAGCAGTTTGGGGGCAGTAGGTGAAGCTTTCTTT
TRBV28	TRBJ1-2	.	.	CASSFVDRKNYGYTF	TGTGCCAGCAGTTTCGTAGACAGGAAAAACTATGGCTACACCTTC
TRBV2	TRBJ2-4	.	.	CASSEVGRAKNIQYF	TGTGCCAGCAGTGAAGTTGGGCGAGCCAAAAACATTCAGTACTTC
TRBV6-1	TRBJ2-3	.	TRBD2	CASSGLAGAGDTQYF	TGTGCCAGCAGTGGGCTAGCGGGGGCGGGGGATACGCAGTATTTT
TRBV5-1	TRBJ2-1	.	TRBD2	CASSLAPFLAGGPLKLYNEQFF	TGCGCCAGCAGCTTGGCACCCTTCCTGGCGGGGGGCCCTCTAAAACTCTACAATGAGCAGTTCTTC
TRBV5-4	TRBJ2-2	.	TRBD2	CASSLRLAGGSGELFF	TGTGCCAGCAGCCTTAGACTAGCCGGAGGGTCCGGGGAGCTGTTTTTT
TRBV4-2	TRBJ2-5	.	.	CASSQGVGRGETQYF	TGTGCCAGCAGCCAAGGAGTGGGGCGCGGAGAGACCCAGTACTTC
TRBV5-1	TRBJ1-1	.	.	CASTGGGDAFF	TGCGCCAGCACCGGCGGGGGGGATGCTTTCTTT
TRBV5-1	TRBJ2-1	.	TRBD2	CASSTLAGGGDEQFF	TGCGCCAGCAGCACGTTAGCGGGAGGTGGGGATGAGCAGTTCTTC
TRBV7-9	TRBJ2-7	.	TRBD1	CASSSRQGAGEQYF	TGTGCCAGCAGCTCAAGACAGGGGGCTGGCGAGCAGTACTTC
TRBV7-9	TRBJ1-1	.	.	CASSPKTEAFF	TGTGCCAGCAGCCCCAAAACTGAAGCTTTCTTT
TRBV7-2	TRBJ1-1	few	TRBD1	CASSVQGASEAFF	TGTGCCAGCAGCGTACAGGGGGCGTCTGAAGCTTTCTTT
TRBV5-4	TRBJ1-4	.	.	CASSSQRRGARGEKLFF	TGTGCCAGCAGCTCCCAACGCCGGGGGGCGCGGGGTGAAAAACTGTTTTTT
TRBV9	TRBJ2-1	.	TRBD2	CASSVGAGGGVDEQFF	TGTGCCAGCAGCGTCGGAGCGGGAGGTGGGGTAGATGAGCAGTTCTTC
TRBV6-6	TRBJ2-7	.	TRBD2	CATRTSGTYEQYF	TGTGCCACCAGGACTAGCGGCACCTACGAGCAGTACTTC
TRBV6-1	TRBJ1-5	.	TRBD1	CASSEAGGWRPQHF	TGTGCCAGCAGTGAGGCAGGGGGCTGGCGGCCCCAGCATTTT
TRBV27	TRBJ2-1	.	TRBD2	CASSSSGTSGGPYEQFF	TGTGCCAGCAGTTCTTCCGGGACTAGCGGGGGGCCTTATGAGCAGTTCTTC
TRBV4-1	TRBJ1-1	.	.	CASSQGQLNTEAFF	TGCGCCAGCAGCCAAGGACAGTTGAACACTGAAGCTTTCTTT
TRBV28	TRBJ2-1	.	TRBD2	CASSSGAGGPGNEQFF	TGTGCCAGCAGTTCGGGAGCGGGAGGGCCTGGCAATGAGCAGTTCTTC
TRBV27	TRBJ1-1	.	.	CASSLLLGNEAFF	TGTGCCAGCAGTCTCCTCCTCGGGAATGAAGCTTTCTTT
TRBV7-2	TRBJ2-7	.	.	CASSLGSGRGSSYEQYF	TGTGCCAGCAGCTTAGGATCGGGGCGGGGAAGCTCCTACGAGCAGTACTTC
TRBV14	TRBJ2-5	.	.	CASSQFPQETQYF	TGTGCCAGCAGCCAATTTCCACAAGAGACCCAGTACTTC
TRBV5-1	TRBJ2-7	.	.	CASSLLPAGTYEQYF	TGCGCCAGCAGCTTGCTTCCCGCAGGGACCTACGAGCAGTACTTC